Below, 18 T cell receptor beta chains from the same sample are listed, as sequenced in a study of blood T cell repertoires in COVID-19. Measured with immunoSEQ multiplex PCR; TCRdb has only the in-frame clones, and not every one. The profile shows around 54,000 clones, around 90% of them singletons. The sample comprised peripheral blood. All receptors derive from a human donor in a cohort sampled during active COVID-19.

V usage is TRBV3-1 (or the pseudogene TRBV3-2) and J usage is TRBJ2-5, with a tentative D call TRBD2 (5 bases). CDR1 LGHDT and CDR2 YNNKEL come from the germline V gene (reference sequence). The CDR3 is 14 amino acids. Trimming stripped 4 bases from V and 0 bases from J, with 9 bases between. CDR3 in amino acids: CASSPWRDQETQYF. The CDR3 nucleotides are TGTGCCAGCAGCCCCTGGCGGGACCAAGAGACCCAGTACTTC.

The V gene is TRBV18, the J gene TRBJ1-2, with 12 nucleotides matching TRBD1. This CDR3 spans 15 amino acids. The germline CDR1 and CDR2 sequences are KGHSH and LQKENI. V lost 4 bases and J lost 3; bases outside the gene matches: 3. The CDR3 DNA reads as TGTGCCAGCTCACTAGGGACAGGGGGCGACTATGGCTACACCTTC. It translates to CASSLGTGGDYGYTF.

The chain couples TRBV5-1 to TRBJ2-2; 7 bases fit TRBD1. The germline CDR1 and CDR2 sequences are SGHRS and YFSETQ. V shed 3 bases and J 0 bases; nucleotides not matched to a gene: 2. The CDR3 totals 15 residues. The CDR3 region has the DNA TGCGCCAGCAGCTCCGGGACAGCGAACACCGGGGAGCTGTTTTTT. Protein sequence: CASSSGTANTGELFF.

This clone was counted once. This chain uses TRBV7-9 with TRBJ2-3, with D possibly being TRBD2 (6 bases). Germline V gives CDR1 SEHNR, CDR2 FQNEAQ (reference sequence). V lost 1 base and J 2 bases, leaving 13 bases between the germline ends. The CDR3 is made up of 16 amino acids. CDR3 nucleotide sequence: TGTGCCAGCAGCTTAGGGGAGGTGGCGACCACAGATACGCAGTATTTT. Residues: CASSLGEVATTDTQYF.

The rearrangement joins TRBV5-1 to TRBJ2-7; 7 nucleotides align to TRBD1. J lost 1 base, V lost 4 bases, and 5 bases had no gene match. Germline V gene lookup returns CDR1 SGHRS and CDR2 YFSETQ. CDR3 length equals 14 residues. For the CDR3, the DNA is TGCGCCAGCAGCCTGACAGGGTCTTCCTACGAGCAGTACTTC. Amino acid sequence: CASSLTGSSYEQYF.

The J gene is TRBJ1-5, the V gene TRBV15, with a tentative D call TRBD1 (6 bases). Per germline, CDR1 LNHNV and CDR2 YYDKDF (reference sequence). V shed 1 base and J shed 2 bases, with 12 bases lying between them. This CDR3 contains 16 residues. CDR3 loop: CATSRGGTGRNQPQHF. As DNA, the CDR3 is TGTGCCACCAGCAGAGGAGGAACAGGGCGCAATCAGCCCCAGCATTTT.

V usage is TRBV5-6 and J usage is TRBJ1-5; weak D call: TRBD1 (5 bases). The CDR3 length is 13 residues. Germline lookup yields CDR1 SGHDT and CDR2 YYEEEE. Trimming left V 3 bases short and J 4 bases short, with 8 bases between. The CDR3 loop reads CASSWGGNQPQHF. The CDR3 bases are TGTGCCAGCAGCTGGGGGGGGAATCAGCCCCAGCATTTT.

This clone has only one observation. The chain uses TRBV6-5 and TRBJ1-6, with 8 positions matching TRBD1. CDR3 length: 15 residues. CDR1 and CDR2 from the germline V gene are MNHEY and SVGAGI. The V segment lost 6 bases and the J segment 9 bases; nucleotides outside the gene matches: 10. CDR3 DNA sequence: TGTGCCAGCAGCACCCAGGGGGCGGTAGTTTCACCCCTCCACTTT. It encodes CASSTQGAVVSPLHF.

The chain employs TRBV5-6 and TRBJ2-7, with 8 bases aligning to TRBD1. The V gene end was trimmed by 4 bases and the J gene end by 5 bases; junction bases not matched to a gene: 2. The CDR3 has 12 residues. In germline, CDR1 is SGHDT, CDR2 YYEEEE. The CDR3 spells CASSADRDEQYF. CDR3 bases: TGTGCCAGCAGCGCGGACAGGGACGAGCAGTACTTC.

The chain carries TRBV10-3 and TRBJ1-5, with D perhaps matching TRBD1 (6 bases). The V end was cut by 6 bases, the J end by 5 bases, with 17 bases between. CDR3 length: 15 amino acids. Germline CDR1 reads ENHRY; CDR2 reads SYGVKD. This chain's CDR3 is CAISDTTRGYQPQHF. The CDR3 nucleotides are TGTGCCATCAGCGACACGACCAGGGGTTATCAGCCCCAGCATTTT.

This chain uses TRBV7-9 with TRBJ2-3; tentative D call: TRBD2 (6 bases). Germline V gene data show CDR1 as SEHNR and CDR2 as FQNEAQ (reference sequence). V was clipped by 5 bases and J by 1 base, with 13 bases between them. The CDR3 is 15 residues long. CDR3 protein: CASSRPAGRTDTQYF. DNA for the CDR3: TGTGCCAGCAGCCGGCCCGCGGGGCGCACAGATACGCAGTATTTT. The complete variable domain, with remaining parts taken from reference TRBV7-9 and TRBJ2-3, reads DTGVSQNPRHKITKRGQNVTFRCDPISEHNRLYWYRQTLGQGPEFLTYFQNEAQLEKSRLLSDRFSAERPKGSFSTLEIQRTEQGDSAMYLCASSRPAGRTDTQYFGPGTRLTVL.

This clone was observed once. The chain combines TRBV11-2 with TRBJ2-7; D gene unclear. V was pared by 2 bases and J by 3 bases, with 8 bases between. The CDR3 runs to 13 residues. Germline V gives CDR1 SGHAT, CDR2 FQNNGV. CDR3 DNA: TGTGCCAGCAGCTTACGACAAGGCTACGAGCAGTACTTC. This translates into CASSLRQGYEQYF.

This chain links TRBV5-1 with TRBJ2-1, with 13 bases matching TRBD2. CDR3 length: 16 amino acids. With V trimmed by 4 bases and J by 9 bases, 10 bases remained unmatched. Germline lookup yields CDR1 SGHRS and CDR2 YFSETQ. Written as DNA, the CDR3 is TGCGCCAGCAGCCCAAGACTAGCGGGAGGAAACGGTGAGCAGTTCTTC. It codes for CASSPRLAGGNGEQFF.

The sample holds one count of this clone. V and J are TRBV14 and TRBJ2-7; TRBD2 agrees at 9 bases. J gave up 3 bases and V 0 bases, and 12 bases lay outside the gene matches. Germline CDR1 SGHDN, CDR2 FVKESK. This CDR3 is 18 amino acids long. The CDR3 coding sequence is TGTGCCAGCAGCCAAGACTTCCTGACTAGCGGAAATTTCTACGAGCAGTACTTC. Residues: CASSQDFLTSGNFYEQYF.

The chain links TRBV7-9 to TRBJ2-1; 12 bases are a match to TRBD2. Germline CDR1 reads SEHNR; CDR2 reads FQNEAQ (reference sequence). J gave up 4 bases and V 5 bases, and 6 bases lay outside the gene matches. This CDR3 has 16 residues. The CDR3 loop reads CASSPLTSGRYNEQFF. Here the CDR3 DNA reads TGTGCCAGCAGCCCTCTGACTAGCGGGAGATACAATGAGCAGTTCTTC.

The chain's CDR3 is CASSMDRGTNYGYTF. DNA of the CDR3: TGTGCCAGTAGTATGGACAGGGGGACGAACTATGGCTACACCTTC. This rearrangement joins TRBV19 to TRBJ1-2, with 10 bases identical to TRBD1. Germline loops: CDR1 LNHDA, CDR2 SQIVND (reference sequence). The CDR3 is made up of 15 amino acids. Germline trimming cut 3 bases from V and 2 bases from J; bases unmatched to any gene: 3.

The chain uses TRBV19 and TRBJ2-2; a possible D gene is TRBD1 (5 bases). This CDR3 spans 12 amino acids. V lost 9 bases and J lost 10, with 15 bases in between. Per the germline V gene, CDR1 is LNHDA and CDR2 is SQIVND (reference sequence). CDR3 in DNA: TGTGCCAGCGCCAGGGTGGCGGAGGAGCTGTTTTTT. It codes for CASARVAEELFF.

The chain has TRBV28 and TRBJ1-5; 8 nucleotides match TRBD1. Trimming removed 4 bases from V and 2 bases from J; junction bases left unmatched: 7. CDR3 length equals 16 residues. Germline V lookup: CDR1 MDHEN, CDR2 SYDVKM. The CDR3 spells CASSYPGGFGNQPQHF. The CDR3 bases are TGTGCCAGCAGTTATCCAGGGGGCTTTGGCAATCAGCCCCAGCATTTT.